One T cell receptor (beta chain) is described in this entry. What it binds is not known. This sample is part of a study of post-analysis software for immune sequencing data. The CDR3 extends over 19 amino acids. From germline, CDR1 is SGHTA and CDR2 FQGNSA. V lost 2 bases and J lost 0; bases outside the gene matches: 10. Unique molecular identifiers were present in the TCR beta cDNA libraries. It was from about 1 to 10 million T cells that about 500,000 cDNA molecules came. TCRdb passed the PCR reads through MiXCR, listing each CDR3 protein once. The table has 600,000 to 750,000 distinct CDR3 sequences, around 64% seen once. Whole-study results and caveats: TRBV5-6, TRBV5-1 and TRBV20-1 belonged to a set of roughly five TRBV segments that were more frequent in patients than controls.

Sequencing was carried out using blood. This clonotype was sampled from a girl aged 2 to 9 with multiple sclerosis. V gene TRBV7-2 combines with J gene TRBJ2-3; 11 bases map to TRBD2. CDR3 residues: CASSLTGLAGFTSTDTQYF. CDR3 in DNA: TGTGCCAGCAGCTTAACAGGACTAGCGGGTTTCACTAGCACAGATACGCAGTATTTT.